The 20 T cell receptor beta chains below come from one sample, sequenced in a study of T-cell memory formation after mild COVID-19. One entry per CDR3 protein, called by TCRdb with MiXCR from the 5' RACE reads. The sample lists 350,000 to 550,000 distinct CDR3 sequences, roughly 17% occurring once. Sequencing was done on a sample of PBMCs or a T cell subset sorted from them (not recorded which). Receptor source: a man younger than 35 who had mild COVID-19 (a few samples of this study predate the infection). Cell type and time point are not known.

This clonotype was seen at least ten times. The V gene is TRBV5-1, the J gene TRBJ2-5, with D uncertain. Germline loops: CDR1 SGHRS, CDR2 YFSETQ. The CDR3 runs to 14 residues. The V gene lost 4 bases and the J gene lost 2 bases, with 12 bases spanning the gap. The CDR3 sequence: CASSPSGGQETQYF. CDR3 nucleotide sequence: TGCGCCAGCAGCCCTTCGGGCGGACAAGAGACCCAGTACTTC.

This clonotype was detected only a few times. This sequence joins TRBV7-9 and TRBJ1-2, with D possibly TRBD1 on 5 matching bases. Trimming shortened V by 2 bases and J by 4 bases, and 11 bases separated the two germline ends. The V gene's germline CDR1 is SEHNR and CDR2 FQNEAQ (reference sequence). The CDR3 loop spans 14 amino acids. DNA for the CDR3: TGTGCCAGCAGCTTAAACCTGGGGCCCTATGGCTACACCTTC. This gives the protein CASSLNLGPYGYTF.

The table lists this clonotype with a few counts. This chain uses TRBV9 with TRBJ2-3; possibly TRBD2 for D (5 bases). CDR1 and CDR2 (germline): SGDLS, YYNGEE. This CDR3 spans 14 amino acids. Trimming took 3 bases from V and 5 from J, leaving 13 bases between them. The CDR3 region has the DNA TGTGCCAGCAGCGCCCTCACCGCGGGAGATACGCAGTATTTT. It translates to CASSALTAGDTQYF.

This clonotype was recorded at least ten times. The chain's CDR3 is CASSQRGDGNTIYF. CDR3 sequence (DNA): TGTGCCAGCAGTCAGAGGGGTGATGGAAACACCATATATTTT. The chain employs TRBV7-2 and TRBJ1-3, with a possible D match to TRBD1 (5 bases). Looked up from germline, CDR1 is SGHTA and CDR2 is FQGNSA. CDR3 size: 14 residues. Trimming took 6 bases from V and 3 from J, leaving 12 bases between them.

This sequence joins TRBV3-1 and TRBJ2-7, with 9 bases matching TRBD1. Looked up from germline, CDR1 is LGHDT and CDR2 is YNNKEL (reference sequence). Trimming cost V 2 bases and J 1 base; bases outside gene matches: 9. The CDR3 totals 17 residues. The CDR3 DNA reads as TGTGCCAGCAGCCAAATCTACGCCGGGACAGGGTCCTACGAGCAGTACTTC. Encoded protein: CASSQIYAGTGSYEQYF.

V and J are TRBV6-2 or TRBV6-3 and TRBJ2-7, with 9 nucleotides matching TRBD2. The germline V gene encodes CDR1 MNHEY and CDR2 SVGEGT. V shed 6 bases, J shed 6 bases, and the junction held 12 bases outside the gene matches. The CDR3 consists of 15 residues. The DNA of the CDR3 is TGTGCCAGCAGGCCCGGACTAGCGAAGGCGCGCGAGCAGTACGTC. This gives the protein CASRPGLAKAREQYV.

The chain joins TRBV27 to TRBJ2-2; D may be TRBD1 (7 bases). The CDR3 covers 14 residues. Trimming shortened V by 8 bases and J by 7 bases, and 17 bases separated the two germline ends. Germline V CDR1 and CDR2: MNHEY, SMNVEV (reference sequence). This chain's CDR3 is CASRTDRRGGELFF. The CDR3, as DNA: TGTGCCAGCCGCACGGACAGGAGGGGCGGGGAGCTGTTTTTT.

This clonotype was counted a few times. The chain combines TRBV7-2 with TRBJ2-7; D assignment may be TRBD1 or TRBD2 (7 bases each). The germline V and J ends were trimmed by 1 base and 0 bases, with 16 bases remaining between them. CDR3 length: 17 residues. From germline, CDR1 is SGHTA and CDR2 FQGNSA. The CDR3 protein is CASSLGGGGPSSYEQYV. CDR3 DNA: TGTGCCAGCAGCTTAGGGGGAGGGGGCCCCAGCTCCTACGAGCAGTACGTC.

The chain combines TRBV2 with TRBJ2-1; 10 bases match TRBD1. The CDR3 extends over 15 amino acids. Germline CDR1 reads SNHLY; CDR2 reads FYNNEI. J gave up 12 bases and V 4 bases, and 12 bases lay outside the gene matches. CDR3 sequence reads: CASSGSGTGVIGQFF. The CDR3 region has the DNA TGTGCCAGCAGTGGCTCCGGGACAGGGGTAATTGGGCAGTTCTTC.

This clonotype appeared a few times. This chain links TRBV11-2 with TRBJ2-2, with 7 bases matching TRBD1. Looked up from germline, CDR1 is SGHAT and CDR2 is FQNNGV. V lost 1 base, J lost 5 bases, and 4 bases stayed unmatched. This CDR3 comprises 15 residues. The CDR3 region is CASSLAGTATGELFF. In DNA form, the CDR3 reads TGTGCCAGCAGCTTAGCCGGGACAGCTACCGGGGAGCTGTTTTTT.

The genes are TRBV29-1 and TRBJ2-1; tentatively, D is TRBD1 (5 bases). The CDR3 spans 13 residues. From germline, CDR1 is SQVTM and CDR2 ANQGSEA. With 6 bases removed from V and 8 bases from J, the gap between germline ends came to 17 bases. The CDR3 sequence is CSVPLGQLDEQFF. For the CDR3, the DNA is TGCAGCGTCCCATTGGGGCAGTTGGATGAGCAGTTCTTC.

The genes are TRBV12-3 or TRBV12-4 and TRBJ2-5, with D perhaps matching TRBD2 (7 bases). The CDR3 runs 16 residues. V was pared by 5 bases and J by 5 bases, with 21 bases between. The chain's CDR3 is CASSGRGGAVGETQYF. CDR3 nucleotides: TGTGCCAGCAGTGGCCGAGGGGGGGCGGTGGGTGAGACCCAGTACTTC.

The chain carries TRBV5-4 and TRBJ2-5, with TRBD1 identical over 11 bases. This CDR3 contains 16 residues. The germline gives CDR1 SGHNT, CDR2 YYREEE (reference sequence). With 4 bases clipped from V and 5 bases from J, the junction kept 10 bases outside the gene matches. The CDR3 bases are TGTGCCAGCAGCCCCCACGGAGGACAGGGGGCTGAGACCCAGTACTTC. Its translation is CASSPHGGQGAETQYF.

This clonotype appeared a few times. The chain joins TRBV6-5 to TRBJ2-7; 8 positions agree with TRBD1. The V gene's germline CDR1 is MNHEY and CDR2 SVGAGI. J was trimmed by 2 bases and V by 5 bases; bases with no gene match: 8. The CDR3 totals 15 residues. CDR3 residues: CASSRDRRSAYEQYV. In nucleotides, the CDR3 is TGTGCCAGCAGTCGGGACAGGAGGTCCGCCTACGAGCAGTACGTC.

This chain connects TRBV11-1 to TRBJ2-3, with 7 bases aligning to TRBD1. V trimming: 7 bases; J trimming: 2 bases; junction bases outside the gene matches: 9. The CDR3 is 15 amino acids. Germline V lookup: CDR1 SGHAT, CDR2 FQDESV (reference sequence). The CDR3 here is CASTPRGSYTDTQYF. The CDR3 DNA reads TGTGCCAGCACCCCCAGGGGGTCTTACACAGATACGCAGTATTTT.

This clonotype turned up a few times. This CDR3 is CASSQGVAGRSSYEQYV. The CDR3 coding sequence is TGCGCCAGCAGCCAAGGAGTGGCTGGACGGAGCTCCTACGAGCAGTACGTC. The chain recombines TRBV4-1 with TRBJ2-7; D call uncertain. From germline, CDR1 is MGHRA and CDR2 YSYEKL. The CDR3 length is 17 residues. The V gene lost 1 base and the J gene lost 0 bases, with 16 bases spanning the gap.

The chain recombines TRBV5-1 with TRBJ1-1; D is uncertain. V gave up 2 bases and J gave up 6 bases, with 14 bases separating them. Germline CDR1 and CDR2: SGHRS and YFSETQ. The CDR3 loop spans 14 amino acids. As DNA, the CDR3 is TGCGCCAGCAGCTTAGACTCGTGGTTGGCTGAAGCTTTCTTT. It codes for CASSLDSWLAEAFF.

This clonotype came up many times. V and J are TRBV4-2 and TRBJ2-5; TRBD2 might be the D (6 bases). Trimming took off 1 base at V and 4 bases at J, with 16 bases between the two ends. The CDR3 spans 16 residues. Germline V gene lookup returns CDR1 LGHNA and CDR2 YNFKEQ. In nucleotides, the CDR3 is TGTGCCAGCAGCCAAGGGCTGGCGGGGCTGGTAGAGACCCAGTACTTC. Translating it yields CASSQGLAGLVETQYF.

There are a few counts of this clonotype. The chain has TRBV12-3 or TRBV12-4 and TRBJ1-2; D not certain. The CDR3 is 13 residues long. With 2 bases removed from V and 5 bases from J, the gap between germline ends came to 9 bases. The CDR3 spells CASSLPGMYGYTF. The CDR3 DNA reads as TGTGCCAGCAGTTTACCGGGGATGTATGGCTACACCTTC.

There are a few counts of this clonotype. The J gene is TRBJ2-5, the V gene TRBV7-2; the D gene is possibly TRBD1 (6 bases). From germline, CDR1 is SGHTA and CDR2 FQGNSA. CDR3 size: 13 residues. Trimming cost V 4 bases and J 6 bases, with 12 bases left between them. The CDR3, as DNA: TGTGCCAGCAGCTCGGACAGTAGACAGACCCAGTACTTC. This codes for CASSSDSRQTQYF.